Shown below are 18 T cell receptor beta chains from a single sample sequenced in a study of STAT3 mutations in large granular lymphocyte leukemia. Broader study findings: Every T-LGLL patient had at least one immunodominant TCRbeta clonotype.

No antigen has been assigned to these receptors. The table came from immunoSEQ multiplex PCR; TCRdb's copy has only in-frame clones and leaves some out. The sample has about 13,000 clones, roughly 90% seen once. Material: peripheral blood mononuclear cells. Source of these receptors: a middle-aged man with T-cell large granular lymphocyte leukemia. Some clones in this sample may be carry-over from other donors' samples.

The chain is built from TRBV27 and TRBJ1-2; TRBD1 aligns across 7 bases. CDR3 length equals 13 residues. Germline V gene sequence: CDR1 MNHEY, CDR2 SMNVEV (reference sequence). V gave up 1 base and J gave up 6 bases; unmatched junction bases: 2. The CDR3 reads CASSLLGGNGYTF. The DNA of the CDR3 is TGTGCCAGCAGTTTATTAGGGGGCAATGGCTACACCTTC.

This chain links TRBV4-1 with TRBJ1-2; 7 bases are a match to TRBD1. The CDR3 runs to 15 residues. Germline V gene lookup returns CDR1 MGHRA and CDR2 YSYEKL. Trimming took 0 bases from V and 11 from J; bases not matched to a gene: 12. The CDR3 spells CASSQDITGTAGYTF. CDR3 nucleotides: TGCGCCAGCAGCCAAGATATCACCGGGACAGCGGGTTACACCTTC.

This chain joins TRBV25-1 and TRBJ2-1, with D perhaps TRBD2 (6 bases). This CDR3 is 15 amino acids long. V lost 3 bases to trimming and J lost 5 bases, with 14 bases between them. The germline V gene encodes CDR1 MGHDK and CDR2 SYGVNS. CDR3 protein: CASSEAGLRDNEQFF. The CDR3 region has the DNA TGTGCCAGCAGTGAGGCGGGACTTAGGGACAATGAGCAGTTCTTC.

In DNA form, the CDR3 reads TGTGCCAGCAGACCCGGGGGACTAGCGGGTAACGAGCAGTACTTC. It encodes CASRPGGLAGNEQYF. The chain carries TRBV5-4 and TRBJ2-7; 12 bases are shared with TRBD2. CDR1 is SGHNT, CDR2 YYREEE, per germline (reference sequence). CDR3 length equals 15 residues. Trimming cost V 5 bases and J 5 bases; bases outside gene matches: 8.

The chain recombines TRBV9 with TRBJ1-1; TRBD1 might be the D (5 bases). The CDR3 loop spans 13 amino acids. Germline values: CDR1 SGDLS, CDR2 YYNGEE. V lost 4 bases, J lost 3 bases, and 10 bases lay in between. DNA of the CDR3: TGTGCCAGCAGCCCCAGGGATTACACTGAAGCTTTCTTT. It yields the protein CASSPRDYTEAFF.

The chain employs TRBV6-5 and TRBJ2-7; 10 nucleotides match TRBD1. Germline V CDR1 and CDR2: MNHEY, SVGAGI. The V gene end was trimmed by 4 bases and the J gene end by 0 bases; junction bases not matched to a gene: 0. The CDR3 is made up of 14 amino acids. In DNA form, the CDR3 reads TGTGCCAGCAGTTGGGACAGGGGCTCCTACGAGCAGTACTTC. Protein sequence: CASSWDRGSYEQYF.

The chain combines TRBV11-3 with TRBJ2-2; D may correspond to TRBD1 or TRBD2 (6 bases each). This CDR3 is 15 amino acids long. Germline CDR1 is SGHNT and CDR2 is YENEEA. Deletions cut 3 bases from V and 6 bases from J, with 14 bases between. This chain's CDR3 is CASSFGGRGPGELFF. In nucleotides, the CDR3 is TGTGCCAGCAGCTTCGGGGGACGGGGGCCCGGGGAGCTGTTTTTT.

The rearrangement links TRBV6-6 to TRBJ2-3; the D is unclear. In germline, CDR1 is MNHNY, CDR2 SVGAGI (reference sequence). V lost 0 bases and J 6 bases, leaving 4 bases between the germline ends. The CDR3 loop spans 12 amino acids. In DNA form, the CDR3 reads TGTGCCAGCAGTTACTCTAGGGATACGCAGTATTTT. This translates into CASSYSRDTQYF.

The chain couples TRBV7-7 to TRBJ2-2, with D possibly being TRBD1 (6 bases). V was shortened by 0 bases and J by 5 bases, with 13 bases between the two germline ends. The CDR3 loop spans 16 amino acids. Looked up from germline, CDR1 is SSHAT and CDR2 is FNYEAQ (reference sequence). The CDR3, as DNA: TGTGCCAGCAGCTTAGCTTGGGGGCGTGGAACCGGGGAGCTGTTTTTT. This sequence encodes CASSLAWGRGTGELFF.

This clone was seen more than once but under ten times. The V call is TRBV27, the J call TRBJ1-5; the D is unclear. The CDR3 length is 15 residues. V was cut by 4 bases and J by 6 bases, with 16 bases left in between. Germline V gene sequence: CDR1 MNHEY, CDR2 SMNVEV (reference sequence). The CDR3 DNA reads as TGTGCCAGCAGTTCATCGACTCTGGGGAGTCAGCCCCAGCATTTT. Its translation: CASSSSTLGSQPQHF.

The V gene is TRBV5-1, the J gene TRBJ2-3, with D maybe TRBD1 (5 bases). The CDR3 is made up of 15 amino acids. Germline CDR1 is SGHRS and CDR2 is YFSETQ. The ends were cut back, 3 bases at V and 6 bases at J, with 17 bases in the middle. CDR3 in amino acids: CASSSLPDSRDTQYF. In DNA, the CDR3 is TGCGCCAGCAGCTCCCTTCCCGACAGTCGGGATACGCAGTATTTT.

By share, this clone ranks as large. This chain links TRBV9 with TRBJ2-5; maybe TRBD1 (6 bases). The CDR3 consists of 15 residues. V lost 4 bases and J 2 bases, leaving 15 bases between the germline ends. Germline V gene data show CDR1 as SGDLS and CDR2 as YYNGEE. CDR3 sequence: CASSPWTAPQETQYF. The CDR3 DNA reads as TGTGCCAGCAGCCCCTGGACAGCACCTCAAGAGACCCAGTACTTC.

The V and J genes are TRBV5-1 and TRBJ1-2; the D gene is possibly TRBD1 (5 bases). The CDR3 runs to 14 residues. Germline V lookup: CDR1 SGHRS, CDR2 YFSETQ. V was shortened by 8 bases and J by 2 bases, with 16 bases between the two germline ends. CDR3 sequence: CASSTGGTNYGYTF. DNA for the CDR3: TGCGCCAGTTCCACCGGGGGTACGAACTATGGCTACACCTTC.

This sequence joins TRBV5-4 and TRBJ2-2; D perhaps matches TRBD2 (7 bases). Per germline, CDR1 SGHNT and CDR2 YYREEE (reference sequence). CDR3 length equals 16 residues. Trimming removed 2 bases at V and 5 bases at J, with 16 bases between. CDR3 loop: CASSLRAGAGTGELFF. The DNA of the CDR3 is TGTGCCAGCAGCTTAAGGGCGGGGGCAGGGACCGGGGAGCTGTTTTTT. The whole variable domain, filled in from reference TRBV5-4 and TRBJ2-2, reads ETGVTQSPTHLIKTRGQQVTLRCSSQSGHNTVSWYQQALGQGPQFIFQYYREEENGRGNFPPRFSGLQFPNYSSELNVNALELDDSALYLCASSLRAGAGTGELFFGEGSRLTVL.

This chain connects TRBV29-1 to TRBJ2-2; D might be TRBD2 (7 bases). The CDR3 runs 16 residues. In germline, CDR1 is SQVTM, CDR2 ANQGSEA. The V and J ends lost 4 bases and 4 bases respectively, with 19 bases between them. CDR3 DNA sequence: TGCAGCGTTGGAGGGAGGGGGGGAGTAAGCACCGGGGAGCTGTTTTTT. The encoded protein is CSVGGRGGVSTGELFF.

The chain carries TRBV7-2 and TRBJ1-2; D is undetermined. The germline V gene has CDR1 SGHTA and CDR2 FQGNSA. The CDR3 is 13 residues long. V dropped 2 bases and J dropped 2 bases, with 6 bases sitting between them. For the CDR3, the DNA is TGTGCCAGCAGCTTAAATCCAAACTATGGCTACACCTTC. Its translation is CASSLNPNYGYTF.

The rearrangement links TRBV10-2 to TRBJ2-7, with D unclear. Germline V gene lookup returns CDR1 WSHSY and CDR2 SAAADI. Trimming stripped 6 bases from V and 5 bases from J, with 5 bases between. This CDR3 has 10 amino acids. The CDR3 sequence is CASSGNEQYF. CDR3 sequence (DNA): TGCGCCAGCAGCGGAAACGAGCAGTACTTC.

The chain is built from TRBV13 and TRBJ2-5; D remains unclear. The CDR3 sequence is 13 residues long. Germline V CDR1 and CDR2: PRHDT, FYEKMQ (reference sequence). V lost 1 base and J 1 base, leaving 4 bases between the germline ends. The CDR3 DNA reads as TGTGCCAGCAGCTTAGAGCTCCAAGAGACCCAGTACTTC. This translates into CASSLELQETQYF.